Listed here are 7 T cell receptor beta chains from one sample, sequenced in a study of identical twins. MiXCR was run by TCRdb on the 5' RACE reads, yielding one entry per CDR3 protein. The sample consists of roughly 630,000 distinct CDR3 sequences, about 7% of them appearing once. These data are also associated with another study on yellow fever vaccine responses in identical twins.

The sequencing input was PBMCs. All receptors derive from a woman under 30 in good health.

This clonotype was seen a single time. This sequence joins TRBV28 and TRBJ2-1; perhaps TRBD2 as D (7 bases). The CDR3 sequence is 17 residues long. Germline assignment: CDR1 MDHEN and CDR2 SYDVKM. Trimming pared 3 bases from V and 4 bases from J, leaving 19 bases between. As DNA, the CDR3 is TGTGCCAGCAGTTTCTCTTTTGAGGGGGGGCCGTACAATGAGCAGTTCTTC. It encodes CASSFSFEGGPYNEQFF.

This clonotype was found a few times. The chain is built from TRBV11-2 and TRBJ2-1; 10 bases map to TRBD2. CDR3 length: 16 amino acids. Germline lookup yields CDR1 SGHAT and CDR2 FQNNGV. V gave up 5 bases and J gave up 3 bases; unmatched junction bases: 7. The CDR3 spells CASSRPTSGFYNEQFF. The CDR3 DNA reads TGTGCCAGCAGCCGGCCGACTAGCGGGTTCTACAATGAGCAGTTCTTC. The full variable domain, with the rest looked up from reference TRBV11-2 and TRBJ2-1, is EAGVAQSPRYKIIEKRQSVAFWCNPISGHATLYWYQQILGQGPKLLIQFQNNGVVDDSQLPKDRFSAERLKGVDSTLKIQPAKLEDSAVYLCASSRPTSGFYNEQFFGPGTRLTVL.

This chain joins TRBV7-3 and TRBJ2-7; D unresolved. This CDR3 region has 14 residues. Germline assignment: CDR1 SGHTA and CDR2 FQGTGA. V lost 6 bases and J lost 1, with 13 bases in between. CDR3 nucleotide sequence: TGTGCCAGCAGTCCGGCCGGCTGGTCCTACGAGCAGTACTTC. It codes for CASSPAGWSYEQYF.

This clonotype was counted between two and nine times. CDR3 sequence reads: CASSYGGARSTEAFF. As DNA, the CDR3 is TGTGCCAGCAGTTACGGGGGGGCGCGTAGCACTGAAGCTTTCTTT. The V gene is TRBV6-5, the J gene TRBJ1-1, with D perhaps matching TRBD1 (6 bases). V lost 2 bases to trimming and J lost 4 bases, with 14 bases between them. CDR1 is MNHEY, CDR2 SVGAGI, per germline. The CDR3 is 15 residues long.

The V call is TRBV7-2, the J call TRBJ2-5; 13 bases align to TRBD2. The V gene end was trimmed by 5 bases and the J gene end by 5 bases; junction bases not matched to a gene: 8. Germline-derived CDR1 and CDR2 are SGHTA and FQGNSA. The CDR3 loop spans 16 amino acids. CDR3 sequence (DNA): TGTGCCAGCAGCCTTCGGACTAGCGGGAGTGGGGAGACCCAGTACTTC. Translated, it gives CASSLRTSGSGETQYF.

The V call is TRBV10-3, the J call TRBJ2-2; D is undetermined. Germline CDR1 ENHRY, CDR2 SYGVKD. The CDR3 has 14 amino acids. Trimming shortened V by 6 bases and J by 1 base, and 9 bases separated the two germline ends. CDR3 protein: CAIRVHGNTGELFF. The CDR3 DNA sequence: TGTGCCATCAGGGTGCACGGGAACACCGGGGAGCTGTTTTTT.

This clonotype came up a few times. The V call is TRBV24-1, the J call TRBJ2-2; D is uncertain. The CDR3 loop spans 15 amino acids. Trimming removed 4 bases at V and 1 base at J, with 9 bases between. Germline values: CDR1 KGHDR, CDR2 SFDVKD. CDR3 in amino acids: CATSEGRGNTGELFF. The CDR3 DNA sequence: TGTGCCACCAGTGAAGGTCGCGGGAACACCGGGGAGCTGTTTTTT.